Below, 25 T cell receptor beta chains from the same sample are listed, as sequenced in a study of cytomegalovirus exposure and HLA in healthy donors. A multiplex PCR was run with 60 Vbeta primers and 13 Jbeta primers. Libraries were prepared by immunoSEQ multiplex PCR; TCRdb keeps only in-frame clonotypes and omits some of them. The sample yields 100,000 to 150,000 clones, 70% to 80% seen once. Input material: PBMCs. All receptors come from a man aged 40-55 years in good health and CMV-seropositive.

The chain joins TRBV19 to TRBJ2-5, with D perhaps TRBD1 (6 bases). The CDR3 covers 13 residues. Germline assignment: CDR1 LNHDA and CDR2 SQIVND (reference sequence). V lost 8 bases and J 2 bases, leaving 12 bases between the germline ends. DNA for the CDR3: TGTGCCAGTTCAGGGGTGAATCAAGAGACCCAGTACTTC. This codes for CASSGVNQETQYF.

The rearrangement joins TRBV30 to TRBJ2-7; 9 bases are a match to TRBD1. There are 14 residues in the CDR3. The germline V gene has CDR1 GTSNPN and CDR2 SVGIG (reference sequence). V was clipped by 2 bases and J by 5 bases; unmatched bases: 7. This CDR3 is CAWSTGTGRDEQYF. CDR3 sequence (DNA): TGTGCCTGGAGTACCGGGACAGGGAGGGACGAGCAGTACTTC.

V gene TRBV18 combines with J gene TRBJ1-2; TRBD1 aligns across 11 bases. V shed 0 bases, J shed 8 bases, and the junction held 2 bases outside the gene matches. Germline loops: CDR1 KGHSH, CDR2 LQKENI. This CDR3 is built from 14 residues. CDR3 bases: TGTGCCAGCTCACCACCGGACAGGGGGCCCGGCTACACCTTC. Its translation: CASSPPDRGPGYTF. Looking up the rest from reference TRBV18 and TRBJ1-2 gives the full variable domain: NAGVMQNPRHLVRRRGQEARLRCSPMKGHSHVYWYRQLPEEGLKFMVYLQKENIIDESGMPKERFSAEFPKEGPSILRIQQVVRGDSAAYFCASSPPDRGPGYTFGSGTRLTVV.

CDR3 loop: CASRKGQGANTEAFF. The CDR3 region has the DNA TGTGCCAGTAGAAAGGGACAGGGGGCAAACACTGAAGCTTTCTTT. V usage is TRBV19 and J usage is TRBJ1-1, with TRBD1 identical over 12 bases. CDR1 is LNHDA and CDR2 is SQIVND in the germline V gene (reference sequence). This CDR3 spans 15 amino acids. J lost 2 bases, V lost 6 bases, and 4 bases had no gene match.

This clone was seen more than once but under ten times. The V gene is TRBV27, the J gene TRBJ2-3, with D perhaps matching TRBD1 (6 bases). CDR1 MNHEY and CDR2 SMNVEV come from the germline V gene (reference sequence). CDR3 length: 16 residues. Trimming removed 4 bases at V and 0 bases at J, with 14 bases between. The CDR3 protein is CASSSDRLISTDTQYF. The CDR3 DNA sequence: TGTGCCAGCAGTTCTGACAGGCTAATAAGCACAGATACGCAGTATTTT.

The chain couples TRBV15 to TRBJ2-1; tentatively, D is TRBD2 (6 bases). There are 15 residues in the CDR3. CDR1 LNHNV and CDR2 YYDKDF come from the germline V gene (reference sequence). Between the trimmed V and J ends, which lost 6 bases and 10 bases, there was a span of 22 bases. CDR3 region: CATSPGRELIREQFF. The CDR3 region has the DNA TGTGCCACCAGTCCTGGGCGGGAACTCATCAGGGAGCAGTTCTTC. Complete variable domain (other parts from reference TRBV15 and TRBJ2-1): DAMVIQNPRYQVTQFGKPVTLSCSQTLNHNVMYWYQQKSSQAPKLLFHYYDKDFNNEADTPDNFQSRRPNTSFCFLDIRSPGLGDTAMYLCATSPGRELIREQFFGPGTRLTVL.

CDR3 sequence reads: CASRQGPGSGNGQFF. CDR3 nucleotides: TGCGCCAGCAGGCAGGGCCCCGGTTCGGGCAACGGGCAGTTCTTC. The chain employs TRBV4-1 and TRBJ2-1; a weak D match, TRBD1 (5 bases). This CDR3 has 15 residues. Germline CDR1 reads MGHRA; CDR2 reads YSYEKL. Trimming removed 6 bases from V and 12 bases from J, with 24 bases in between.

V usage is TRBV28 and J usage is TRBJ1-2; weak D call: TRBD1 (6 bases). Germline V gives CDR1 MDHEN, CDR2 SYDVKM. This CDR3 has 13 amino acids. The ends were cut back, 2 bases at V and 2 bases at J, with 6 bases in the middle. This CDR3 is CASSLGQNYGYTF. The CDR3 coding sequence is TGTGCCAGCAGTTTAGGACAGAACTATGGCTACACCTTC.

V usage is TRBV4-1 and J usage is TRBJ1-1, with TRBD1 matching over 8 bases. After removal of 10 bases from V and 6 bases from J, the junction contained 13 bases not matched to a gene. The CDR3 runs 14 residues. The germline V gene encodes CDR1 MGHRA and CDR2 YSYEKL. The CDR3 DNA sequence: TGCGCCACCCGAAACGAACAGGGGGTTGCTGAAGCTTTCTTT. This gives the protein CATRNEQGVAEAFF.

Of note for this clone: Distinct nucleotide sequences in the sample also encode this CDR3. CDR3 bases: TGTGCCAGCAGCTTCGTTAGACTAGCGGGAGGCACCGGGGAGCTGTTTTTT. As protein: CASSFVRLAGGTGELFF. The chain uses TRBV7-9 and TRBJ2-2; 13 bases map to TRBD2. J gave up 4 bases and V 3 bases, and 5 bases lay outside the gene matches. This CDR3 contains 17 residues. Germline loops: CDR1 SEHNR, CDR2 FQNEAQ (reference sequence).

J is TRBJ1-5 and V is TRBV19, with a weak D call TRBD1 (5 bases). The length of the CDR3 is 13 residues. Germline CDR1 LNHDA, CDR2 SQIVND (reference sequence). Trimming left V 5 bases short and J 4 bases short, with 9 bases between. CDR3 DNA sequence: TGTGCCAGTAGTCCAGACAGTAATCAGCCCCAGCATTTT. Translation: CASSPDSNQPQHF.

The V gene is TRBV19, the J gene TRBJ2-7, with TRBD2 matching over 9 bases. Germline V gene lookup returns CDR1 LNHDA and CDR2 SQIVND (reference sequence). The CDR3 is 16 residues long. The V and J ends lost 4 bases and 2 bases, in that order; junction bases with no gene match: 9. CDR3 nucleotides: TGTGCCAGTAGTACTCCATGGACTAGCGTAGCCTACGAGCAGTACTTC. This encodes CASSTPWTSVAYEQYF.

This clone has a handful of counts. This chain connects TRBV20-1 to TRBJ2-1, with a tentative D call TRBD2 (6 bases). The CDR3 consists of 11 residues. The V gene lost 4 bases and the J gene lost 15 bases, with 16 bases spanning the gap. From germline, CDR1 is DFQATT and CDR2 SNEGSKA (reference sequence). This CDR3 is CSAKGQGGLFF. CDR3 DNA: TGCAGTGCTAAGGGGCAGGGAGGTCTGTTCTTC.

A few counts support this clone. This CDR3 reads CASSLAGVRQPQHF. In nucleotides, the CDR3 is TGTGCCAGCAGCTTAGCAGGGGTGAGGCAGCCCCAGCATTTT. The chain couples TRBV7-9 to TRBJ1-5; perhaps TRBD1 as D (5 bases). The ends were cut back, 0 bases at V and 7 bases at J, with 10 bases in the middle. The CDR3 covers 14 residues. Germline-derived CDR1 and CDR2 are SEHNR and FQNEAQ (reference sequence).

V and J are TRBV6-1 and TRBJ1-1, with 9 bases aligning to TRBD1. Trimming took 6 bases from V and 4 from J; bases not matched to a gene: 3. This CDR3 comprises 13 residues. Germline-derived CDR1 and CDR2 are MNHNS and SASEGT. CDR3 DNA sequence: TGTGCCAGCAGGGGACAGGGTAGCACTGAAGCTTTCTTT. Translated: CASRGQGSTEAFF.

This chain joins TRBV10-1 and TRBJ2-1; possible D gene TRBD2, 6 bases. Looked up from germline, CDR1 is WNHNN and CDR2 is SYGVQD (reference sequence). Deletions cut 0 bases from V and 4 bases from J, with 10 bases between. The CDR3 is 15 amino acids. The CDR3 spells CASSESLADYNEQFF. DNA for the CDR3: TGCGCCAGCAGTGAGTCATTAGCGGATTACAATGAGCAGTTCTTC.

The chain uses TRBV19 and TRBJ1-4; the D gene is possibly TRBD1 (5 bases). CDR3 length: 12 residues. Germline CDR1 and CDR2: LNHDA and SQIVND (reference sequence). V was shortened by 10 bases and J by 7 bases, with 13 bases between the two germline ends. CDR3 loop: CATVGGGEKLFF. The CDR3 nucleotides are TGTGCCACTGTCGGGGGTGGTGAAAAACTGTTTTTT.

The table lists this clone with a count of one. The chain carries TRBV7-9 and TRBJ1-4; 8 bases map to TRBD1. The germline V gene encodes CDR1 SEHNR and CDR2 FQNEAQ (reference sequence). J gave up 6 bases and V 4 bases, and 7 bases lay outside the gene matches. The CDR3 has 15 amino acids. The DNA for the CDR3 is TGTGCCAGCAGCTATGGACAGGGCAGGGATGAAAAACTGTTTTTT. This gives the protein CASSYGQGRDEKLFF.

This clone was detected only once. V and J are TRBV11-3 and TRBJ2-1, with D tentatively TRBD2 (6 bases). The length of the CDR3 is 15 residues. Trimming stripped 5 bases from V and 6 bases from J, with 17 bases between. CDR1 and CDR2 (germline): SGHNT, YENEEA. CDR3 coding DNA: TGTGCCAGCAGCCAACGGCGGGGAATCGCCAATGAGCAGTTCTTC. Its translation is CASSQRRGIANEQFF. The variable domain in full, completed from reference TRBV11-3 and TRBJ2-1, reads EAGVVQSPRYKIIEKKQPVAFWCNPISGHNTLYWYLQNLGQGPELLIRYENEEAVDDSQLPKDRFSAERLKGVDSTLKIQPAELGDSAVYLCASSQRRGIANEQFFGPGTRLTVL.

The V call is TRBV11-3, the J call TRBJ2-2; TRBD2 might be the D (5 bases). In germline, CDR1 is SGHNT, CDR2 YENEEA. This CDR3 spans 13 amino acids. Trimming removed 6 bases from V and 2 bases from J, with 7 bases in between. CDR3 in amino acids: CASREGNTGELFF. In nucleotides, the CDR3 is TGTGCCAGCAGAGAGGGTAACACCGGGGAGCTGTTTTTT.

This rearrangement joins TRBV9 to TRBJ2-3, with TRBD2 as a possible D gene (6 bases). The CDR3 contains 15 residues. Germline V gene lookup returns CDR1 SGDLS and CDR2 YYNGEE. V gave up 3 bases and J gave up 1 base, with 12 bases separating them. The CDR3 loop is CASSGEVGGTDTQYF. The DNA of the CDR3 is TGTGCCAGCAGCGGGGAGGTGGGCGGCACAGATACGCAGTATTTT.

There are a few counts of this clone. CDR3 sequence (DNA): TGTGCCAGCAGTTTACGGACCCTGGACAGCAGAATGGAAAAACTGTTTTTT. This sequence encodes CASSLRTLDSRMEKLFF. The chain uses TRBV27 and TRBJ1-4; D perhaps matches TRBD1 (6 bases). V was shortened by 2 bases and J by 8 bases, with 21 bases between the two germline ends. Germline V gene data show CDR1 as MNHEY and CDR2 as SMNVEV (reference sequence). The CDR3 totals 17 residues. Together with reference TRBV27 and TRBJ1-4, the CDR3 gives the full variable domain: EAQVTQNPRYLITVTGKKLTVTCSQNMNHEYMSWYRQDPGLGLRQIYYSMNVEVTDKGDVPEGYKVSRKEKRNFPLILESPSPNQTSLYFCASSLRTLDSRMEKLFFGSGTQLSVL.

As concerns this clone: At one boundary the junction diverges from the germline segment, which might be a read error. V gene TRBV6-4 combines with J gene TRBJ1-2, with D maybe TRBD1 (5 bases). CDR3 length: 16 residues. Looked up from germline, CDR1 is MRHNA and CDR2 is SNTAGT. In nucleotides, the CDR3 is TGTACCAGCAGTGACTCGGGGCAGGGCGGTTTGGATGGCTACACCTTC. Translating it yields CTSSDSGQGGLDGYTF.

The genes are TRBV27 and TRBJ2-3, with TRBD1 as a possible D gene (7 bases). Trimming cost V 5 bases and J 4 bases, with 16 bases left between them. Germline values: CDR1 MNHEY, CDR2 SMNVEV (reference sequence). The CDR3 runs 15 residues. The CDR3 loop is CASSRAGGISDTQYF. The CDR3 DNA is TGTGCCAGCAGTCGGGCAGGGGGGATTTCAGATACGCAGTATTTT.

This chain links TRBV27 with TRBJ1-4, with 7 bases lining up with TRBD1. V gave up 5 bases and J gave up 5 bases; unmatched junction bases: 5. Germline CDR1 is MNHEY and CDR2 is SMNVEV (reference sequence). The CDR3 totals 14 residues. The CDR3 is CASSKTGTNEKLFF. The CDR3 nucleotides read TGTGCCAGCAGTAAGACAGGGACGAATGAAAAACTGTTTTTT.